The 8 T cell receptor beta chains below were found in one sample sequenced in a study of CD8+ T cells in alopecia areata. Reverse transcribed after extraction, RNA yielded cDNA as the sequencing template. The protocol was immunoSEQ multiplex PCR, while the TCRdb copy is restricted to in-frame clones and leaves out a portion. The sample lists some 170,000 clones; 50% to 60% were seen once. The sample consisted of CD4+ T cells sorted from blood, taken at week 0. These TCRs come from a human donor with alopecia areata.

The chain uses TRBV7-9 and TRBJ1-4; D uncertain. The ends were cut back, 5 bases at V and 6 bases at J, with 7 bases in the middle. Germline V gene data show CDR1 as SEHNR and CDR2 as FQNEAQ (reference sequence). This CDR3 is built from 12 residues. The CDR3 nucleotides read TGTGCCAGCAGCCCTCAGGATGAAAAACTGTTTTTT. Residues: CASSPQDEKLFF.

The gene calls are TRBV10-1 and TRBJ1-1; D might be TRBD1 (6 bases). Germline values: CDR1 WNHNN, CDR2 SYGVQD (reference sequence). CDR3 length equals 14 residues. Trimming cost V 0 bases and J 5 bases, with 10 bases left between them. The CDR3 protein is CASSESGGRTEAFF. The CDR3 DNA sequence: TGCGCCAGCAGTGAGTCCGGGGGCCGGACTGAAGCTTTCTTT.

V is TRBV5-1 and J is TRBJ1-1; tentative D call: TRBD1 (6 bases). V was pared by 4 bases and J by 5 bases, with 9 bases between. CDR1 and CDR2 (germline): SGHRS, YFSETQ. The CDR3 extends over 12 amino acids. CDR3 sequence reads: CASSPGATEAFF. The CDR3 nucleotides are TGCGCCAGCAGCCCAGGGGCAACTGAAGCTTTCTTT.

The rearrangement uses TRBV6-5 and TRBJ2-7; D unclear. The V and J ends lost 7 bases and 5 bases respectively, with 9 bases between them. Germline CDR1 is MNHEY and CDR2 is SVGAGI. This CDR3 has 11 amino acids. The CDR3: CASKAANEQYF. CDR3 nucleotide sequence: TGTGCCAGCAAGGCAGCTAACGAGCAGTACTTC.

DNA for the CDR3: TGTGCCAGCAGCCGACAGGGGCTTGAGACAGATACGCAGTATTTT. This gives the protein CASSRQGLETDTQYF. This rearrangement joins TRBV4-2 to TRBJ2-3; TRBD1 agrees at 8 bases. V lost 4 bases, J lost 3 bases, and 6 bases stayed unmatched. There are 15 residues in the CDR3. Germline V gives CDR1 LGHNA, CDR2 YNFKEQ.

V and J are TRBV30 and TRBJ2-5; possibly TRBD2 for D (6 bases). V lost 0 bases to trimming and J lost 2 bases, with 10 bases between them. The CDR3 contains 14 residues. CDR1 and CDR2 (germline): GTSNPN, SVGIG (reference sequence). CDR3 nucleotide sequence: TGTGCCTGGAGTGTAGGAGGGATGCAAGAGACCCAGTACTTC. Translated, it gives CAWSVGGMQETQYF.

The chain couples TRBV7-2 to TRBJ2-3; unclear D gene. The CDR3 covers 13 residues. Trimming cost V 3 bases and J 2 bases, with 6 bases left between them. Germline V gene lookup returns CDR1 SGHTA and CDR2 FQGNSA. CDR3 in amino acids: CASSLGLTDTQYF. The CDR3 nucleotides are TGTGCCAGCAGCTTGGGCCTCACAGATACGCAGTATTTT.

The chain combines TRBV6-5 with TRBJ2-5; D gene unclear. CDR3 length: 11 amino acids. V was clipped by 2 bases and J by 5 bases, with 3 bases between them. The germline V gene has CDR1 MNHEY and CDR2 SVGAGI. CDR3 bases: TGTGCCAGCAGTTACATGGAGACCCAGTACTTC. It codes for CASSYMETQYF.